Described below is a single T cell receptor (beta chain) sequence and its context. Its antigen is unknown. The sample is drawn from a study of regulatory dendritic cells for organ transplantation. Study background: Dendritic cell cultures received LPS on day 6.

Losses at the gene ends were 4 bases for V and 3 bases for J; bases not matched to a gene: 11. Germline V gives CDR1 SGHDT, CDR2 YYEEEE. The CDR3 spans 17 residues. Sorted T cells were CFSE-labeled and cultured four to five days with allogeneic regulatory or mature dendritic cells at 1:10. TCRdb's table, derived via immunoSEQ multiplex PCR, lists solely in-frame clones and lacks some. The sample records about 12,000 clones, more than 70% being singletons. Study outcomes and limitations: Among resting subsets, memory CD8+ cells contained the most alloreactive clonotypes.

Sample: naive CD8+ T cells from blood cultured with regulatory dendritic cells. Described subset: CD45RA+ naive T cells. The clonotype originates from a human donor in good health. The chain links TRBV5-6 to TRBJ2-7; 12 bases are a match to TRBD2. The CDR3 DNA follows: TGTGCCAGCAGCACCGCTAGCGGGGGGGACTTGTACTACGAGCAGTACTTC. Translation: CASSTASGGDLYYEQYF.